Presented here are 25 T cell receptor beta chains from one specimen sequenced in a study of T cell responses to AZD1222 COVID-19 vaccine. Sequencing used immunoSEQ multiplex PCR; TCRdb keeps in-frame clones, though not all of them. The sample holds about 130,000 clones, over 85% seen once. Specimen: peripheral blood, collected on day 0 of AZD1222 vaccination. The receptors shown here come from an adult in good health.

The gene calls are TRBV9 and TRBJ2-1; no definite D call. Trimming removed 0 bases at V and 9 bases at J, with 7 bases between. Germline values: CDR1 SGDLS, CDR2 YYNGEE. The CDR3 length is 12 residues. CDR3 residues: CASSVEVGEQFF. CDR3 DNA: TGTGCCAGCAGCGTAGAGGTTGGTGAGCAGTTCTTC.

The chain has TRBV30 and TRBJ2-5; TRBD1 might be the D (5 bases). The CDR3 has 14 amino acids. Trimming took 0 bases from V and 4 from J, leaving 12 bases between them. CDR1 GTSNPN and CDR2 SVGIG come from the germline V gene (reference sequence). The CDR3 region is CAWSVYLDTETQYF. As DNA, the CDR3 is TGTGCCTGGAGTGTATATCTGGACACAGAGACCCAGTACTTC.

The chain recombines TRBV18 with TRBJ1-3, with 12 nucleotides matching TRBD1. The trim removed 3 bases at V and 2 bases at J, leaving 8 bases unmatched. CDR3 length: 18 amino acids. The germline V gene has CDR1 KGHSH and CDR2 LQKENI. The CDR3 protein is CASSPAPGQGAPGNTIYF. The CDR3 DNA is TGTGCCAGCTCACCGGCCCCGGGACAGGGGGCGCCTGGAAACACCATATATTTT.

The chain is built from TRBV15 and TRBJ1-5; TRBD1 is a possible D gene (5 bases). Germline V gene data show CDR1 as LNHNV and CDR2 as YYDKDF (reference sequence). This CDR3 contains 15 residues. V was pared by 1 base and J by 7 bases, with 14 bases between. CDR3 protein: CATSRAQRGDQPQHF. CDR3 DNA sequence: TGTGCCACCAGCAGAGCGCAGAGGGGCGACCAGCCCCAGCATTTT.

V is TRBV6-6 and J is TRBJ1-3; 9 bases fit TRBD1. The CDR3 length is 13 residues. Losses at the gene ends were 7 bases for V and 7 bases for J; bases not matched to a gene: 5. Per germline, CDR1 MNHNY and CDR2 SVGAGI (reference sequence). The CDR3 bases are TGTGCCAGCACCACGGGACAGGGCAACACCATATATTTT. Residues: CASTTGQGNTIYF.

The chain employs TRBV3-1 (or the pseudogene TRBV3-2) and TRBJ2-3, with a tentative D call TRBD1 (6 bases). The germline V and J ends were trimmed by 4 bases and 5 bases, with 16 bases remaining between them. The germline CDR1 and CDR2 sequences are LGHDT and YNNKEL (reference sequence). The CDR3 runs 15 residues. In DNA, the CDR3 is TGTGCCAGCAGCCTTACAGGGTATAGGGGAGATACGCAGTATTTT. Its protein is CASSLTGYRGDTQYF.

V and J are TRBV25-1 and TRBJ2-1; TRBD2 matches 7 bases. J was trimmed by 2 bases and V by 3 bases; bases with no gene match: 10. There are 17 residues in the CDR3. Germline V gene lookup returns CDR1 MGHDK and CDR2 SYGVNS. The CDR3 protein is CASSELGGSGAYNEQFF. CDR3 bases: TGTGCCAGCAGTGAGCTGGGGGGGAGTGGGGCCTACAATGAGCAGTTCTTC.

The chain links TRBV9 to TRBJ1-4; D unresolved. The CDR3 runs 15 residues. V shed 0 bases and J shed 8 bases, with 14 bases lying between them. Per the germline V gene, CDR1 is SGDLS and CDR2 is YYNGEE. The CDR3: CASSVGHGPREKLFF. CDR3 nucleotides: TGTGCCAGCAGCGTAGGGCACGGACCCCGGGAAAAACTGTTTTTT.

This clone is medium-sized within its sample. V is TRBV9 and J is TRBJ1-1, with a tentative D call TRBD1 (5 bases). The CDR3 has 14 residues. The germline gives CDR1 SGDLS, CDR2 YYNGEE. Trimming stripped 4 bases from V and 5 bases from J, with 15 bases between. The CDR3 reads CASSSGGKGTEAFF. The CDR3 DNA sequence: TGTGCCAGCAGCTCCGGAGGAAAGGGGACTGAAGCTTTCTTT.

The chain combines TRBV7-9 with TRBJ1-1; tentative D call: TRBD1 (5 bases). Trimming cost V 1 base and J 3 bases, with 12 bases left between them. The CDR3 length is 15 residues. Germline V gene sequence: CDR1 SEHNR, CDR2 FQNEAQ (reference sequence). The CDR3 bases are TGTGCCAGCAGCTTAGGGACCCGGGGGGACACTGAAGCTTTCTTT. Its protein is CASSLGTRGDTEAFF.

This chain joins TRBV3-1 (or the pseudogene TRBV3-2) and TRBJ1-2; 7 nucleotides line up with TRBD1. V trimming: 4 bases; J trimming: 2 bases; junction bases outside the gene matches: 4. Germline values: CDR1 LGHDT, CDR2 YNNKEL (reference sequence). The CDR3 is 14 amino acids. CDR3 sequence (DNA): TGTGCCAGCAGCCGCAAGGGACAGAACTATGGCTACACCTTC. Protein product: CASSRKGQNYGYTF.

V usage is TRBV6-5 and J usage is TRBJ1-2; TRBD1 matches 9 bases. The CDR3 sequence is 13 residues long. Germline values: CDR1 MNHEY, CDR2 SVGAGI. Trimming at V came to 10 bases and at J to 3 bases, leaving 6 bases not matched to a gene. This CDR3 reads CATGQGRYYGYTF. DNA of the CDR3: TGTGCCACAGGACAGGGGAGATACTATGGCTACACCTTC.

The chain uses TRBV7-3 and TRBJ1-6, with D perhaps TRBD1 (5 bases). V was trimmed by 5 bases and J by 6 bases, leaving 17 bases between them. Germline values: CDR1 SGHTA, CDR2 FQGTGA. The CDR3 is 16 residues long. CDR3 bases: TGTGCCAGCAGCCGTCCGAAGGGGTTCGGTAATTCACCCCTCCACTTT. This translates into CASSRPKGFGNSPLHF.

This clone was recorded only once. V usage is TRBV6-5 and J usage is TRBJ2-7, with D possibly matching TRBD1 (6 bases). Per germline, CDR1 MNHEY and CDR2 SVGAGI. This CDR3 contains 11 residues. V gave up 8 bases and J gave up 6 bases, with 11 bases separating them. The CDR3 region is CASQGRVEQYF. The DNA for the CDR3 is TGTGCCAGCCAGGGGCGCGTCGAGCAGTACTTC.

On this clone itself: One end of the junction does not line up with germline, which may come from a read error. This chain connects TRBV7-9 to TRBJ1-1; D unclear. Germline lookup yields CDR1 SEHNR and CDR2 FQNEAQ (reference sequence). The CDR3 contains 14 residues. The CDR3 reads CATSGVRLVTEAFF. The CDR3 DNA is TGTGCCACCAGCGGGGTGAGGTTAGTCACTGAAGCTTTCTTT.

V gene TRBV3-1 (or the pseudogene TRBV3-2) combines with J gene TRBJ1-6; 8 bases are shared with TRBD1. This CDR3 region has 14 residues. Germline V gene data show CDR1 as LGHDT and CDR2 as YNNKEL (reference sequence). V shed 4 bases and J 5 bases; nucleotides not matched to a gene: 1. CDR3 region: CASSPGQDNSPLHF. The CDR3 DNA follows: TGTGCCAGCAGCCCGGGACAGGATAATTCACCCCTCCACTTT.

In DNA, the CDR3 is TGTGCCAGCACCAGTCCGGGACTCCGGGTAGAAAAACTGTTTTTT. Amino acids: CASTSPGLRVEKLFF. The rearrangement links TRBV6-8 to TRBJ1-4; tentatively, D is TRBD1 (5 bases). This CDR3 comprises 15 residues. Per germline, CDR1 MNHGY and CDR2 SAAAGT. V was trimmed by 7 bases and J by 8 bases, leaving 20 bases between them.

The V gene is TRBV28, the J gene TRBJ1-1; the D is unclear. This CDR3 spans 15 amino acids. CDR1 is MDHEN, CDR2 SYDVKM, per germline. Deletions cut 5 bases from V and 5 bases from J, with 18 bases between. DNA of the CDR3: TGTGCCAGCAGTACCTTGGACGGTGGGGTTACTGAAGCTTTCTTT. It encodes CASSTLDGGVTEAFF.

Of note for this clone: The junction does not match germline at one end; this may be a read error. Within the sample, other DNA sequences also encode this same CDR3. This chain joins TRBV7-9 and TRBJ2-2; 11 bases match TRBD2. The CDR3 covers 15 residues. Germline V CDR1 and CDR2: SEHNR, FQNEAQ (reference sequence). The CDR3 spells CASSLAGGNTGELFF. The CDR3 DNA follows: TGTGCCAGCAGCCTAGCGGGAGGGAACACCGGGGAGCTGTTTTTT. Full variable domain (rest looked up from reference TRBV7-9 and TRBJ2-2): DTGVSQNPRHKITKRGQNVTFRCDPISEHNRLYWYRQTLGQGPEFLTYFQNEAQLEKSRLLSDRFSAERPKGSFSTLEIQRTEQGDSAMYLCASSLAGGNTGELFFGEGSRLTVL.

The gene calls are TRBV27 and TRBJ1-5; D is ambiguous. The V end was cut by 6 bases, the J end by 1 base, with 13 bases between. The CDR3 loop spans 15 amino acids. Germline V gene sequence: CDR1 MNHEY, CDR2 SMNVEV (reference sequence). The CDR3: CASSPRTGSNQPQHF. CDR3 DNA: TGTGCCAGCAGCCCCCGAACGGGAAGCAATCAGCCCCAGCATTTT.

This chain joins TRBV5-1 and TRBJ2-3; D is uncertain. This CDR3 region has 15 residues. Per the germline V gene, CDR1 is SGHRS and CDR2 is YFSETQ. V lost 0 bases and J lost 3, with 11 bases in between. CDR3 bases: TGCGCCAGCAGCTTGGCCGGTCCGGTAACAGATACGCAGTATTTT. It translates to CASSLAGPVTDTQYF.

The CDR3 DNA reads TGTGCCAGCAGCCCCCGGGGTGCGGGGTACAGGTCCTACGAGCAGTACTTC. Translation: CASSPRGAGYRSYEQYF. The chain is built from TRBV11-2 and TRBJ2-7; D is perhaps TRBD2 (6 bases). This CDR3 is 17 amino acids long. The V and J ends lost 5 bases and 1 base respectively, with 21 bases between them. Per the germline V gene, CDR1 is SGHAT and CDR2 is FQNNGV.

J is TRBJ1-2 and V is TRBV19; D gene unclear. CDR3 length: 13 amino acids. V dropped 7 bases and J dropped 3 bases, with 12 bases sitting between them. Germline V gives CDR1 LNHDA, CDR2 SQIVND (reference sequence). The CDR3 loop is CASTGRMDYGYTF. In DNA, the CDR3 is TGTGCCAGTACCGGGAGGATGGACTATGGCTACACCTTC.

V usage is TRBV28 and J usage is TRBJ1-5; weak D call: TRBD1 (6 bases). The CDR3 consists of 15 residues. Looked up from germline, CDR1 is MDHEN and CDR2 is SYDVKM. Trimming took off 5 bases at V and 5 bases at J, with 16 bases between the two ends. CDR3 protein: CASSASQGSHQPQHF. CDR3 nucleotide sequence: TGTGCCAGCAGTGCCTCCCAGGGGTCCCATCAGCCCCAGCATTTT.

CDR3 amino acids: CASSLTVVETQYF. DNA of the CDR3: TGTGCCAGCAGCTTGACAGTCGTGGAGACCCAGTACTTC. The V call is TRBV5-6, the J call TRBJ2-5; no firm D call. Germline lookup yields CDR1 SGHDT and CDR2 YYEEEE. This CDR3 is 13 amino acids long. With 1 base removed from V and 5 bases from J, the gap between germline ends came to 9 bases.